Listed below are T cell receptor beta chains from one sample, sequenced in a study of cytomegalovirus exposure and HLA in healthy donors. Using immunoSEQ multiplex PCR, the repertoire was profiled, and TCRdb retains in-frame clones only, with some absent. Among around 150,000 clones listed, 95% to 97% were seen once. Sample: PBMCs. These receptors originate from a woman between 18 and 30 years old in good health and CMV-seronegative. Each CDR3 is given with its conserved first and last residue. The D gene is left open where the match is weak.

cdr3_aa | d_call | cdr3_length | j_call | v_call
CATSRGDSTGSDTQYF | NA | 16 | TRBJ2-3 | TRBV15
CASPRPGGDEQYF | TRBD1 | 13 | TRBJ2-7 | TRBV11-2
CASSLLFSGGGNEQFF | TRBD2 | 16 | TRBJ2-1 | TRBV7-9
CASRLATLSTGYTF | NA | 14 | TRBJ1-2 | TRBV6-5
CASSLALMSTGFHF | TRBD1 | 14 | TRBJ1-6 | TRBV7-2
CASSLEGPYEQYF | NA | 13 | TRBJ2-7 | TRBV5-1
CASSLAAGSYGYTF | NA | 14 | TRBJ1-2 | TRBV7-9
CASSDSGLAGGPDTQYF | TRBD2 | 17 | TRBJ2-3 | TRBV6-4
CASSLLVTDTQYF | NA | 13 | TRBJ2-3 | TRBV5-4
CASSLSLAGATDTQYF | TRBD2 | 16 | TRBJ2-3 | TRBV27
CASTVGGGEETQYF | NA | 14 | TRBJ2-5 | TRBV9